The present T cell receptor beta chain was sequenced within a study of T cells after yellow fever vaccination. Findings and caveats of the study: A limited proportion of clonotypes was detected within both the CD4 and CD8 compartments. Contamination by abundant bulk-population clonotypes could be present in FACS-sorted repertoires.

A single record per CDR3 protein comes from TCRdb applying MiXCR to the 5' RACE reads. The sample consists of 350,000 to 450,000 distinct CDR3 sequences, around a sixth of them appearing once. This clonotype has a handful of counts. As yet, its antigen is unknown. Germline V lookup: CDR1 DFQATT, CDR2 SNEGSKA (reference sequence). The CDR3 is 15 amino acids. This chain joins TRBV20-1 and TRBJ2-3; 9 bases line up with TRBD1. The sequence came from a man aged 18 to 29 who received the YFV17D yellow fever vaccine. Sequencing was performed on PBMCs, taken before the yellow fever booster vaccination. The DNA of the CDR3 is TGCAGCGTCTTTCCCGGACAGGGGATTACAGATACGCAGTATTTT. As protein: CSVFPGQGITDTQYF.